The 18 T cell receptor beta chains in this list originate from one sample, sequenced in a study of T-cell reconstitution after alpha-beta-depleted transplantation in children. TCRbeta library preparation incorporated unique molecular identifiers. TCRdb reprocessed the PCR reads with MiXCR, giving one entry per CDR3 protein. The sample yields around 440,000 distinct CDR3 sequences, 15% to 20% seen once. The material was PBMCs, mostly from graft donor cells, obtained 360 days after TCRalphabeta/CD19-depleted stem cell transplant. These receptors were obtained from a boy under three years old who had a stem cell transplant for Wiskott-Aldrich syndrome, so the T cells may come from the graft donor.

V and J are TRBV18 and TRBJ2-7, with D possibly TRBD1 on 5 matching bases. Germline V gives CDR1 KGHSH, CDR2 LQKENI. This CDR3 is 14 amino acids long. The V end was cut by 3 bases, the J end by 3 bases, with 12 bases between. As DNA, the CDR3 is TGTGCCAGCTCACCGAATAGGGGAATCTACGAGCAGTACTTC. Translated, it gives CASSPNRGIYEQYF.

This clonotype has only a few counts. The V and J genes are TRBV24-1 and TRBJ2-1; a possible D gene is TRBD2 (6 bases). CDR1 is KGHDR and CDR2 is SFDVKD in the germline V gene. The V and J ends lost 4 bases and 7 bases respectively, with 13 bases between them. CDR3 length: 14 residues. In nucleotides, the CDR3 is TGTGCCACCAGTGACCCGGGACTCCCAAATGAGCAGTTCTTC. Protein: CATSDPGLPNEQFF.

The table lists this clonotype with many counts. This chain uses TRBV4-1 with TRBJ2-1; no clear D. CDR1 and CDR2 (germline): MGHRA, YSYEKL. Trimming removed 0 bases at V and 4 bases at J, with 7 bases between. The CDR3 sequence is 14 residues long. The CDR3 sequence is CASSQESRYNEQFF. For the CDR3, the DNA is TGCGCCAGCAGCCAAGAGAGTCGGTACAATGAGCAGTTCTTC.

This clonotype occurred a few times. The chain links TRBV20-1 to TRBJ2-7; 8 nucleotides align to TRBD2. The germline V gene has CDR1 DFQATT and CDR2 SNEGSKA (reference sequence). The CDR3 spans 14 residues. V was pared by 2 bases and J by 4 bases, with 7 bases of the junction left unmatched. Here the CDR3 DNA reads TGCAGTGCTAGATTGGGCGGGGGGCCATACGAGCAGTACTTC. Amino acids: CSARLGGGPYEQYF.

The V call is TRBV5-1, the J call TRBJ2-3, with TRBD2 matching over 8 bases. The CDR3 consists of 17 residues. Germline assignment: CDR1 SGHRS and CDR2 YFSETQ. V trimming: 2 bases; J trimming: 0 bases; junction bases outside the gene matches: 8. CDR3 in amino acids: CASSFHSGGSSTDTQYF. The CDR3 DNA sequence: TGCGCCAGCAGCTTCCACAGCGGGGGATCTAGCACAGATACGCAGTATTTT.

This clonotype was detected ten times or more. The gene calls are TRBV24-1 and TRBJ2-6, with no clear D. Germline V CDR1 and CDR2: KGHDR, SFDVKD. The CDR3 length is 19 residues. V lost 0 bases and J 2 bases, leaving 16 bases between the germline ends. The CDR3 is CATSDLWSPSWAGANVLTF. In nucleotides, the CDR3 is TGTGCCACCAGTGATTTGTGGAGCCCGAGCTGGGCTGGGGCCAACGTCCTGACTTTC.

This chain uses TRBV12-3 or TRBV12-4 with TRBJ2-7; TRBD1 might be the D (6 bases). The CDR3 loop spans 14 amino acids. Deletions cut 6 bases from V and 3 bases from J, with 15 bases between. CDR3 region: CASSILTGNYEQYF. CDR3 in DNA: TGTGCCAGCAGCATATTGACAGGCAACTACGAGCAGTACTTC.

The chain links TRBV5-1 to TRBJ2-5; D may be TRBD1 or TRBD2 (6 bases each). The V gene lost 0 bases and the J gene lost 3 bases, with 12 bases spanning the gap. CDR3 size: 15 residues. The germline CDR1 and CDR2 sequences are SGHRS and YFSETQ. The CDR3 is CASSLVGGPKETQYF. In DNA form, the CDR3 reads TGCGCCAGCAGCTTGGTGGGGGGCCCAAAAGAGACCCAGTACTTC.

The chain employs TRBV20-1 and TRBJ1-2; D is unresolved. This CDR3 is 15 amino acids long. The V gene lost 3 bases and the J gene lost 4 bases, with 18 bases spanning the gap. From germline, CDR1 is DFQATT and CDR2 SNEGSKA (reference sequence). Written as DNA, the CDR3 is TGCAGTGCTAGTTTATTGGGCAAGGGCAGCTATGGCTACACCTTC. Translating it yields CSASLLGKGSYGYTF.

The CDR3: CASSSYRTGLSEAFF. The CDR3 DNA is TGTGCCAGCAGTTCCTACAGGACAGGCTTATCTGAAGCTTTCTTT. The chain couples TRBV27 to TRBJ1-1, with 7 nucleotides matching TRBD1. The ends lost 4 bases at V and 6 bases at J; junction bases unmatched: 11. The CDR3 is made up of 15 amino acids. Germline V gives CDR1 MNHEY, CDR2 SMNVEV (reference sequence).

The rearrangement uses TRBV5-1 and TRBJ2-3; no clear D. This CDR3 has 15 residues. CDR1 is SGHRS, CDR2 YFSETQ, per germline. V was shortened by 0 bases and J by 2 bases, with 10 bases between the two germline ends. CDR3 DNA: TGCGCCAGCAGCTTGGTTGGAGTTAACACAGATACGCAGTATTTT. Its protein is CASSLVGVNTDTQYF. The full variable domain, in which reference TRBV5-1 and TRBJ2-3 provide the parts outside the CDR3, is KAGVTQTPRYLIKTRGQQVTLSCSPISGHRSVSWYQQTPGQGLQFLFEYFSETQRNKGNFPGRFSGRQFSNSRSEMNVSTLELGDSALYLCASSLVGVNTDTQYFGPGTRLTVL.

The rearrangement joins TRBV6-5 to TRBJ2-5; TRBD1 or TRBD2 may be the D gene (6 bases each). CDR1 MNHEY and CDR2 SVGAGI come from the germline V gene. The V end lost 2 bases, the J end lost 4 bases, and 14 bases lay between the germline ends. The CDR3 is 15 residues long. The CDR3 protein is CASSYPIGGTETQYF. In nucleotides, the CDR3 is TGTGCCAGCAGTTACCCCATCGGGGGCACAGAGACCCAGTACTTC.

This sequence joins TRBV5-1 and TRBJ2-1, with D possibly being TRBD2 (6 bases). This CDR3 has 15 amino acids. Trimming left V 6 bases short and J 2 bases short, with 15 bases between. Germline V gene lookup returns CDR1 SGHRS and CDR2 YFSETQ. Written as DNA, the CDR3 is TGCGCCAGCACCCCTGCGGGGCTCACCTACAATGAGCAGTTCTTC. Translation: CASTPAGLTYNEQFF.

The J gene is TRBJ2-1, the V gene TRBV20-1; D not certain. The CDR3 spans 11 residues. From germline, CDR1 is DFQATT and CDR2 SNEGSKA (reference sequence). V was shortened by 5 bases and J by 9 bases, with 11 bases between the two germline ends. The CDR3 DNA sequence: TGCAGTGCTCACCATAGCTTTGAGCAGTTCTTC. It codes for CSAHHSFEQFF.

This clonotype was picked up a small number of times. The rearrangement uses TRBV15 and TRBJ2-1; D is unresolved. The CDR3 consists of 16 residues. The V gene's germline CDR1 is LNHNV and CDR2 YYDKDF (reference sequence). V lost 1 base, J lost 7 bases, and 17 bases lay in between. The CDR3, as DNA: TGTGCCACCAGCAGAGCGTTCCTCCTAGAAGGAAATGAGCAGTTCTTC. Translated, it gives CATSRAFLLEGNEQFF.

This rearrangement joins TRBV6-1 to TRBJ2-3; D may be TRBD2 (6 bases). This CDR3 is 15 amino acids long. Germline CDR1 and CDR2: MNHNS and SASEGT. Trimming left V 5 bases short and J 2 bases short, with 14 bases between. The DNA for the CDR3 is TGTGCCAGCAGTACCCCCGGGAGAGACACAGATACGCAGTATTTT. Protein product: CASSTPGRDTDTQYF.

This chain connects TRBV20-1 to TRBJ2-1; 11 positions match TRBD2. CDR3 size: 15 residues. The germline V gene has CDR1 DFQATT and CDR2 SNEGSKA (reference sequence). V dropped 2 bases and J dropped 4; count of bases not matched to a gene: 4. CDR3 nucleotides: TGCAGTGCTAGAACTAGCGGGGGTGTGTACAATGAGCAGTTCTTC. This translates into CSARTSGGVYNEQFF.

This CDR3 is CASSISGVKGETQYF. The CDR3 nucleotides read TGTGCCAGTAGTATTAGCGGGGTCAAAGGGGAGACCCAGTACTTC. The chain links TRBV19 to TRBJ2-5, with 8 bases aligning to TRBD2. Germline values: CDR1 LNHDA, CDR2 SQIVND (reference sequence). This CDR3 is built from 15 residues. Trimming took 3 bases from V and 5 from J; bases not matched to a gene: 8.